This T cell receptor beta chain was sequenced during a study of technical replicates of blood from a handful of donors. Trimming took off 4 bases at V and 14 bases at J, with 21 bases between the two ends. The CDR3 loop spans 15 amino acids. Germline CDR1 reads MNHEY; CDR2 reads SVGAGI. TCRdb keeps only in-frame clones here, not all; method: immunoSEQ multiplex PCR. The sample shows about 89,000 clones, approximately 96% of them seen only once. This clone was detected only once. The receptor's source is a human donor in good health. This sequence joins TRBV6-5 and TRBJ1-6, with D perhaps TRBD1 (6 bases). Sequenced: T cells isolated from PBMCs. In nucleotides, the CDR3 is TGTGCCAGCAGTTCCGAGATTGACAGGTCCCAATCCCTCCACTTT. Amino acids: CASSSEIDRSQSLHF.